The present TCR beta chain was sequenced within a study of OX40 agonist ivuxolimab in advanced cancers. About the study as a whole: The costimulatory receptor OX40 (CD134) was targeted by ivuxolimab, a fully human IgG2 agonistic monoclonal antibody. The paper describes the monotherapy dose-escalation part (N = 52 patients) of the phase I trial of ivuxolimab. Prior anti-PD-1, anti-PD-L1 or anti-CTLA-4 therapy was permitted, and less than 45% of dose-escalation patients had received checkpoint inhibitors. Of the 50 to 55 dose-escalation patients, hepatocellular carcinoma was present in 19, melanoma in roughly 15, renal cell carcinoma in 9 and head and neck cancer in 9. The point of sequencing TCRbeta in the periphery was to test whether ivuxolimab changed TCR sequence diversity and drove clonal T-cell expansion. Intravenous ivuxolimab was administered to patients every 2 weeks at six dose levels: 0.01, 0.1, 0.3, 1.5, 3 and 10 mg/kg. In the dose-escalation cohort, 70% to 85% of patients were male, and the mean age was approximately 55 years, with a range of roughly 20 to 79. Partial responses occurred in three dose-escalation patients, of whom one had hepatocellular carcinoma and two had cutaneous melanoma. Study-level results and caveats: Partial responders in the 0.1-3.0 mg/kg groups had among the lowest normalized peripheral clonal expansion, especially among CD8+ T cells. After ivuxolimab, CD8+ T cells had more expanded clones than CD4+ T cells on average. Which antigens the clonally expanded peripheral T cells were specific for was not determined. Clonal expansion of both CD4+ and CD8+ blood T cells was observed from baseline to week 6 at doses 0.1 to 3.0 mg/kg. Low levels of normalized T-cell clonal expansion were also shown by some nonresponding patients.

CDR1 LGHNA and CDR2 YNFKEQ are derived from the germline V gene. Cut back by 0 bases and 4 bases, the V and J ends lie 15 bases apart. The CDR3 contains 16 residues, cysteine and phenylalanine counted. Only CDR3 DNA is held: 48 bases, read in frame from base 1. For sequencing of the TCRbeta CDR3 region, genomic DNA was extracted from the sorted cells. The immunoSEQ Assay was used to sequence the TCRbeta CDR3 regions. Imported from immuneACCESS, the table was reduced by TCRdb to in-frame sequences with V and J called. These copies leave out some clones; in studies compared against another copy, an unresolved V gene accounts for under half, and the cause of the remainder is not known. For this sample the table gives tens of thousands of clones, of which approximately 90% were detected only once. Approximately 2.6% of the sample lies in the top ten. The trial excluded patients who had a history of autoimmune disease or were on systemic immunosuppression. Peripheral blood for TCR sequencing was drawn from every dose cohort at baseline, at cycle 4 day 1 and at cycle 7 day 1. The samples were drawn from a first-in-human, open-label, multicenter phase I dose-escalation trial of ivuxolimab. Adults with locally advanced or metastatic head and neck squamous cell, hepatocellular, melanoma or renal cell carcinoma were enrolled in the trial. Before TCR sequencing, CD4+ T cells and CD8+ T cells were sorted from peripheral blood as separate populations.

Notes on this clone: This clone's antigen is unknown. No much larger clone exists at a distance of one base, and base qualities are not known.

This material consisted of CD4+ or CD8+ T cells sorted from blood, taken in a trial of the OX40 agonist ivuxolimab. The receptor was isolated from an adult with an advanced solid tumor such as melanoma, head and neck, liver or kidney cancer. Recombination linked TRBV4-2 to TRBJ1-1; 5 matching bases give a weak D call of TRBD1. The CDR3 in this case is CASSQDSGTPSTEAFF. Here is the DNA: TGTGCCAGCAGCCAAGATTCTGGGACCCCAAGCACTGAAGCTTTCTTT.